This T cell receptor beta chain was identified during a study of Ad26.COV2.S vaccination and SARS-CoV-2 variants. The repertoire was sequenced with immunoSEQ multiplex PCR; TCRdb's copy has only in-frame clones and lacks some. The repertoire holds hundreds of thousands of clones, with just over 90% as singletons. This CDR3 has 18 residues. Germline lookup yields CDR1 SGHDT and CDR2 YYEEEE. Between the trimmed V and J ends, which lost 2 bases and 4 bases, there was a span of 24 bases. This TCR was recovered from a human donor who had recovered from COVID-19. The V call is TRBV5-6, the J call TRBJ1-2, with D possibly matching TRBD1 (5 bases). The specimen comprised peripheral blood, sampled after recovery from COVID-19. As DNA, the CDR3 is TGTGCCAGCAGCTTCGGGACTTCGGGACTCCAGGGCCTCTATGGCTACACCTTC. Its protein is CASSFGTSGLQGLYGYTF. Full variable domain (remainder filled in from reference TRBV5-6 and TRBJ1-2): DAGVTQSPTHLIKTRGQQVTLRCSPKSGHDTVSWYQQALGQGPQFIFQYYEEEERQRGNFPDRFSGHQFPNYSSELNVNALLLGDSALYLCASSFGTSGLQGLYGYTFGSGTRLTVV.